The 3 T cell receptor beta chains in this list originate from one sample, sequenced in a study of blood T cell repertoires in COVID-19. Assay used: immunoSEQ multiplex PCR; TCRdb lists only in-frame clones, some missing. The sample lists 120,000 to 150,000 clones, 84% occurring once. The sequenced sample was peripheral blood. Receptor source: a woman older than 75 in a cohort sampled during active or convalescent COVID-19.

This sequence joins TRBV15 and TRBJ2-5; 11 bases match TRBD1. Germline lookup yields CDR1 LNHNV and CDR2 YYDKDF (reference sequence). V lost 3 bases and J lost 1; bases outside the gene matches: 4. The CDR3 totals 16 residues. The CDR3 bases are TGTGCCACCAGCAGGACCGGGACAGGGGGCCAAGAGACCCAGTACTTC. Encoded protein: CATSRTGTGGQETQYF.

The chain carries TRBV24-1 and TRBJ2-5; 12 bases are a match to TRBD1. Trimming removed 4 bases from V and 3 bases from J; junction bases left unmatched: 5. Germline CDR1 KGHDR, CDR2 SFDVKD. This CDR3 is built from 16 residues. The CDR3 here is CATSDPGTGGEETQYF. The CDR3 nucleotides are TGTGCCACCAGTGACCCCGGGACAGGGGGCGAAGAGACCCAGTACTTC.

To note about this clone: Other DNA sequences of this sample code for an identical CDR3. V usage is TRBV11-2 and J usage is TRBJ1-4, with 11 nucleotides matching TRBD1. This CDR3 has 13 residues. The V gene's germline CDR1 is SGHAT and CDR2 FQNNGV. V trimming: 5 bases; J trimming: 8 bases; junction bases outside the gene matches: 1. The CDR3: CASSRDRGEKLFF. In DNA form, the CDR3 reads TGTGCCAGCAGCCGGGACAGGGGGGAAAAACTGTTTTTT.